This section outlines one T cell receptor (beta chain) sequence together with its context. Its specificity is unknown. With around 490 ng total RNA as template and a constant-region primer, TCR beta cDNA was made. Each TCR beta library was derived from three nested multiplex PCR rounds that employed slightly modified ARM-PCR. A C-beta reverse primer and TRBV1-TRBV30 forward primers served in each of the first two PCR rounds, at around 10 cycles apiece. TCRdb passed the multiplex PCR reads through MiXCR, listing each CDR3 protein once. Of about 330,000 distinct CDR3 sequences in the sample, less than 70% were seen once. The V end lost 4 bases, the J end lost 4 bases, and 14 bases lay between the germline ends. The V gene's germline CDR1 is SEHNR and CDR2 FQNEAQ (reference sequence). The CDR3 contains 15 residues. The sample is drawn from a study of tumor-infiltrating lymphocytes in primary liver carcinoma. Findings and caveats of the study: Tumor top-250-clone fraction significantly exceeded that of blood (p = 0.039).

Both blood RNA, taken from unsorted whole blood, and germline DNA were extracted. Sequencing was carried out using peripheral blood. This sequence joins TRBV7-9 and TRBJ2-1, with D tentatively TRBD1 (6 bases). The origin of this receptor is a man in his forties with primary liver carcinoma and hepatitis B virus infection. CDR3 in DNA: TGTGCCAGCAGCTACGGCACAGGGTTTTACAATGAGCAGTTCTTC. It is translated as CASSYGTGFYNEQFF.